Below, 18 T cell receptor beta chains from the same sample are listed, as sequenced in a study of identical twins. From the 5' RACE reads, TCRdb called clonotypes with MiXCR, one entry per CDR3 protein. The sample has 1.5 million to 2 million distinct CDR3 sequences; 25% to 35% are singletons. The specimen was cord blood. These receptor sequences come from a newborn girl in good health.

This chain joins TRBV6-1 and TRBJ1-6; D is possibly TRBD1 (5 bases). The CDR3 covers 16 residues. The germline V gene has CDR1 MNHNS and CDR2 SASEGT. Trimming removed 2 bases at V and 9 bases at J, with 17 bases between. As DNA, the CDR3 is TGTGCCAGCAGTGAAAGCGGGGCACGGAAGGCTTCACCCCTCCACTTT. Amino acid sequence: CASSESGARKASPLHF.

The V call is TRBV28, the J call TRBJ2-3, with TRBD2 matching over 7 bases. Trimming at V came to 2 bases and at J to 4 bases, leaving 3 bases not matched to a gene. The CDR3 spans 14 residues. The germline V gene has CDR1 MDHEN and CDR2 SYDVKM. The CDR3 region is CASSLPSGADTQYF. In DNA, the CDR3 is TGTGCCAGCAGTTTACCCAGCGGGGCAGATACGCAGTATTTT.

This clonotype turned up a few times. As DNA, the CDR3 is TGCAGTGCTAGTCCTACTGGGCGGGAGAGGTACGAGCAGTACTTC. Amino acid sequence: CSASPTGRERYEQYF. The genes are TRBV20-1 and TRBJ2-7, with 7 bases that match TRBD2. CDR3 length: 15 residues. V was pared by 3 bases and J by 4 bases, with 12 bases of the junction left unmatched. Looked up from germline, CDR1 is DFQATT and CDR2 is SNEGSKA (reference sequence).

The chain is built from TRBV7-2 and TRBJ2-5, with D unresolved. Germline lookup yields CDR1 SGHTA and CDR2 FQGNSA. The CDR3 covers 14 residues. The V end was cut by 9 bases, the J end by 1 base, with 15 bases between. In nucleotides, the CDR3 is TGTGCCAGTACTCTGCAGGCGTTCCAAGAGACCCAGTACTTC. Translation: CASTLQAFQETQYF. The variable domain in full, completed from reference TRBV7-2 and TRBJ2-5, reads GAGVSQSPSNKVTEKGKDVELRCDPISGHTALYWYRQSLGQGLEFLIYFQGNSAPDKSGLPSDRFSAERTGGSVSTLTIQRTQQEDSAVYLCASTLQAFQETQYFGPGTRLLVL.

This clonotype was picked up a small number of times. This rearrangement joins TRBV30 to TRBJ1-1; the D is unclear. Trimming shortened V by 0 bases and J by 1 base, and 9 bases separated the two germline ends. CDR1 and CDR2 (germline): GTSNPN, SVGIG (reference sequence). The CDR3 is 14 amino acids. This CDR3 reads CAWSVRGRNTEAFF. The CDR3 DNA sequence: TGTGCCTGGAGTGTTCGGGGAAGGAACACTGAAGCTTTCTTT.

The rearrangement uses TRBV12-3 or TRBV12-4 and TRBJ2-3; the D call may be TRBD1 or TRBD2 (5 bases each). This CDR3 region has 15 residues. Deletions cut 6 bases from V and 5 bases from J, with 18 bases between. This chain's CDR3 is CASREEGLGEDTQYF. CDR3 in DNA: TGTGCCAGCAGGGAGGAAGGACTGGGGGAAGATACGCAGTATTTT.

The chain is built from TRBV28 and TRBJ1-4, with 7 bases aligning to TRBD1. CDR1 and CDR2 from the germline V gene are MDHEN and SYDVKM. After removal of 4 bases from V and 1 base from J, the junction contained 3 bases not matched to a gene. CDR3 length: 15 amino acids. The CDR3 DNA reads as TGTGCCAGCAGTTGTGACAGGGAAACTAATGAAAAACTGTTTTTT. Residues: CASSCDRETNEKLFF.

This clonotype has only a few counts. This chain joins TRBV20-1 and TRBJ2-1, with D perhaps TRBD1 or TRBD2 (5 bases each). CDR1 is DFQATT and CDR2 is SNEGSKA in the germline V gene (reference sequence). V was pared by 0 bases and J by 8 bases, with 14 bases between. The CDR3 runs 14 residues. CDR3 in amino acids: CSARDFVRGHEQFF. DNA of the CDR3: TGCAGTGCTAGAGATTTTGTACGGGGCCATGAGCAGTTCTTC.

V is TRBV6-5 and J is TRBJ2-5; TRBD2 matches at 8 bases. Trimming cost V 4 bases and J 11 bases; bases outside gene matches: 18. CDR1 is MNHEY, CDR2 SVGAGI, per germline. This CDR3 comprises 16 residues. The CDR3 sequence is CASSSTIGLAGDEQYF. CDR3 sequence (DNA): TGTGCCAGCAGTTCGACCATCGGGCTAGCGGGCGATGAGCAGTACTTC.

The chain combines TRBV5-1 with TRBJ1-1; D is unresolved. This CDR3 region has 13 residues. The germline gives CDR1 SGHRS, CDR2 YFSETQ. V was shortened by 2 bases and J by 6 bases, with 11 bases between the two germline ends. Here the CDR3 reads CASSFLKGAEAFF. CDR3 bases: TGCGCCAGCAGCTTCCTAAAGGGTGCTGAAGCTTTCTTT.

The gene calls are TRBV14 and TRBJ2-1, with D perhaps assigned TRBD1 or TRBD2 (5 bases each). CDR3 length: 15 residues. V lost 5 bases and J 7 bases, leaving 18 bases between the germline ends. Germline assignment: CDR1 SGHDN and CDR2 FVKESK. The CDR3 region has the DNA TGTGCCAGCAGCAGAGGGGTGTTAAGATGGAATGAGCAGTTCTTC. Its translation: CASSRGVLRWNEQFF.

The chain is built from TRBV6-1 and TRBJ2-3; the D gene could be TRBD1 or TRBD2 (5 bases each). Looked up from germline, CDR1 is MNHNS and CDR2 is SASEGT. The CDR3 extends over 16 amino acids. Trimming took off 7 bases at V and 6 bases at J, with 23 bases between the two ends. The CDR3, as DNA: TGTGCCAGCATCCTTCCCCGGGACCCGCTAAGGGATACGCAGTATTTT. Translated, it gives CASILPRDPLRDTQYF.

V gene TRBV20-1 combines with J gene TRBJ1-1, with TRBD1 matching 7 bases. The CDR3 runs to 13 residues. The junction had 9 bases not matched to a gene; V was cut back by 5 bases and J by 6 bases. The germline gives CDR1 DFQATT, CDR2 SNEGSKA (reference sequence). CDR3 protein: CSAEKDRDAEAFF. DNA of the CDR3: TGCAGTGCTGAGAAAGACAGGGACGCTGAAGCTTTCTTT.

This clonotype was counted between two and nine times. The J gene is TRBJ2-7, the V gene TRBV12-3 or TRBV12-4, with D maybe TRBD2 (6 bases). This CDR3 region has 14 residues. V was trimmed by 6 bases and J by 2 bases, leaving 14 bases between them. The CDR3: CASRPGTVAYEQYF. The CDR3 bases are TGTGCCAGCAGGCCGGGGACTGTTGCCTACGAGCAGTACTTC.

J is TRBJ2-1 and V is TRBV20-1, with TRBD2 as a possible D gene (6 bases). The CDR3 totals 14 residues. The germline gives CDR1 DFQATT, CDR2 SNEGSKA (reference sequence). Trimming left V 5 bases short and J 4 bases short, with 15 bases between. CDR3: CSAAGISGYNEQFF. The CDR3 nucleotides read TGCAGTGCTGCCGGGATTAGCGGATACAATGAGCAGTTCTTC.

The table lists this clonotype with a few counts. This rearrangement joins TRBV20-1 to TRBJ2-7; 9 nucleotides align to TRBD2. CDR1 and CDR2 (germline): DFQATT, SNEGSKA (reference sequence). V trimming: 6 bases; J trimming: 2 bases; junction bases outside the gene matches: 11. This CDR3 comprises 15 residues. The CDR3 is CSAPYSGRATYEQYF. CDR3 coding DNA: TGCAGTGCCCCGTATAGCGGGAGAGCAACCTACGAGCAGTACTTC.

This clonotype was seen more than once but under ten times. The rearrangement joins TRBV25-1 to TRBJ1-5; D gene uncertain. CDR3 length: 15 amino acids. Deletions cut 6 bases from V and 3 bases from J, with 15 bases between. The germline V gene encodes CDR1 MGHDK and CDR2 SYGVNS. CDR3 nucleotides: TGTGCCAGCAGCTCAAACCGGGCCAACAATCAGCCCCAGCATTTT. This sequence encodes CASSSNRANNQPQHF.

The J gene is TRBJ1-2, the V gene TRBV6-6, with TRBD1 identical over 7 bases. V shed 2 bases and J 2 bases; nucleotides not matched to a gene: 5. Germline values: CDR1 MNHNY, CDR2 SVGAGI (reference sequence). This CDR3 contains 15 residues. The CDR3 loop reads CASSYREQGNYGYTF. CDR3 sequence (DNA): TGTGCCAGCAGTTACAGGGAACAGGGGAACTATGGCTACACCTTC.